This T cell receptor (beta chain) was documented in a study of T cell clonotyping in hematopoietic cell transplantation. Study-wide results and caveats: No sorting was done, leaving CD4 and CD8 contributions mixed. At the given depth, recipient repertoires were over 95% de novo clonotypes. Broader posttransplant TCR repertoire diversity was predicted by graft donor and pretransplant recipient Inverse Simpson Index values. Recipient TCR diversity dropped after transplant; expanded clonotypes rose from day 30 to 180.

Germline CDR1 reads MNHNY; CDR2 reads SVGAGI (reference sequence). Between the trimmed V and J ends, which lost 2 bases and 2 bases, there was a span of 12 bases. The CDR3 loop spans 15 amino acids. Notes on this clone: The antigen remains undetermined.

Measured with immunoSEQ multiplex PCR; TCRdb has only the in-frame clones, and not every one. Found here are about 7,000 clones, approximately 87% of them singletons; the top ten hold 5% to 6%. This chain joins TRBV6-6 and TRBJ1-1; D is uncertain. This specimen was PBMCs, taken 100 days after allogeneic stem cell transplant. This receptor was identified in a male patient aged 45-59 years who had an allogeneic stem cell transplant from a related donor, so the T cells may come from the graft donor. Some clones in this sample may be carry-over from other donors' samples. The DNA for the CDR3 is TGTGCCAGCAGTTACCCCCCAGGCGGTAACACTGAAGCTTTCTTT. Translation: CASSYPPGGNTEAFF.